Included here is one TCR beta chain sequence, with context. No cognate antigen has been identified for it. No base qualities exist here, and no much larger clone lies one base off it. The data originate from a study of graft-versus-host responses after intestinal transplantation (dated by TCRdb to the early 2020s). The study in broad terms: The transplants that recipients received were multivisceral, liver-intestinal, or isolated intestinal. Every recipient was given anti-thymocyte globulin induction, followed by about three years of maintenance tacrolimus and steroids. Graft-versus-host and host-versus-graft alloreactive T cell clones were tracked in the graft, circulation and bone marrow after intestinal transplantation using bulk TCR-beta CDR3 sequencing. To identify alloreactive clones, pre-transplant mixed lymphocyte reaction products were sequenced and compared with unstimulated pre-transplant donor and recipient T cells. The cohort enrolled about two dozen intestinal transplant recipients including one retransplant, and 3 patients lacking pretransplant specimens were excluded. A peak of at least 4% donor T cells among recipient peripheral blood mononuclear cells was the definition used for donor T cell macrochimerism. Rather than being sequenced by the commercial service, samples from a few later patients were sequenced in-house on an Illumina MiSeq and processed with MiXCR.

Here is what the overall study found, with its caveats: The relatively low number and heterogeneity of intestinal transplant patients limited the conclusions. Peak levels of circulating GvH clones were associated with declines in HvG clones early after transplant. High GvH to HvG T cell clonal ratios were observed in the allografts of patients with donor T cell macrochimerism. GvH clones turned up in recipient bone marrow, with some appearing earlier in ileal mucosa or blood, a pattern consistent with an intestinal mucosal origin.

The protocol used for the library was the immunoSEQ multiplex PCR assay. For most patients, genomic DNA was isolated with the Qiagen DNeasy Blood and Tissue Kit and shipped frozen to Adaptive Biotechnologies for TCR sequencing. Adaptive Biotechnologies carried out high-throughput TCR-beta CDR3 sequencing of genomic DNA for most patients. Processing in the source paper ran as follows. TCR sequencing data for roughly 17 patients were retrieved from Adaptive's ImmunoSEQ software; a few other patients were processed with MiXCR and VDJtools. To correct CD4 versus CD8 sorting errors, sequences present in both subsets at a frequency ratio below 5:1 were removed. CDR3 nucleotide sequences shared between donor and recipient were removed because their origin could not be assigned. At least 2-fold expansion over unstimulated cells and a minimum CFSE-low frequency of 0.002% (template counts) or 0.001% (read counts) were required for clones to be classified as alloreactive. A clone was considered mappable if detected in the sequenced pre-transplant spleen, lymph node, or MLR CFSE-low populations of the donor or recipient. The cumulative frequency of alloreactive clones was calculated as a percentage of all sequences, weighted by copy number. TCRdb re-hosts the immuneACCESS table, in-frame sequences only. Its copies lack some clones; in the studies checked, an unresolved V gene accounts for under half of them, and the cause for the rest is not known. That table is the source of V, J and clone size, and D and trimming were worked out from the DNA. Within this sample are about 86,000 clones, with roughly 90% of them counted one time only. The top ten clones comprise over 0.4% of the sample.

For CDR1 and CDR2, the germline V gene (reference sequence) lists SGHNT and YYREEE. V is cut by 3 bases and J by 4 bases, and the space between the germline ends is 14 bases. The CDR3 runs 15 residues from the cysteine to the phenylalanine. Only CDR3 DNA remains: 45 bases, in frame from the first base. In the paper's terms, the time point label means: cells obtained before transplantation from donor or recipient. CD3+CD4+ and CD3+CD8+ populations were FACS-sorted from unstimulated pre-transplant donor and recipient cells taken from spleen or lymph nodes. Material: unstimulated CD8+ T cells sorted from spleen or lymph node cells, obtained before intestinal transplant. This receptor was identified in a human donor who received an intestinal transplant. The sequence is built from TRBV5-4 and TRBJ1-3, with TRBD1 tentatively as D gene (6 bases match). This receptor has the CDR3 CASSSDPQGGNTIYF. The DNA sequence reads TGTGCCAGCAGCTCCGATCCCCAGGGGGGAAACACCATATATTTT. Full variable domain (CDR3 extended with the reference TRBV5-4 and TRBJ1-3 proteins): ETGVTQSPTHLIKTRGQQVTLRCSSQSGHNTVSWYQQALGQGPQFIFQYYREEENGRGNFPPRFSGLQFPNYSSELNVNALELDDSALYLCASSSDPQGGNTIYFGEGSWLTVV.